The sequence of this TCR beta chain was determined in a study of cytomegalovirus exposure and HLA in healthy donors. Study background: Samples from HLA-typed donors yielded approximately 88 million unique TCRs in an early data release.

PCR was performed using 60 Vbeta and 13 Jbeta primers. Authors' analysis steps: Some 11 million of the 60 million to 80 million unique TCR beta chains counted in a later analysis were shared. Measured with immunoSEQ multiplex PCR; TCRdb has only the in-frame clones, and not every one. The V and J calls and clone size were taken over from that table, and D and trimming were inferred from the DNA. This sample's table has fewer than 40,000 clones. Germline V gene sequence: CDR1 LNHNV, CDR2 YYDKDF (reference sequence). After removal of 5 bases from V and 6 bases from J, the junction contained 6 bases not matched to a gene. The CDR3 contains 15 residues.

Material: PBMCs. The source is a woman aged 40 to 55 in good health and CMV-seropositive. The V call is TRBV15, the J call TRBJ2-1; 11 bases map to TRBD2. The CDR3 nucleotides read TGTGCCACCAGCCCGATTAGCGGGAGGGCCAATGAGCAGTTCTTC. It translates to CATSPISGRANEQFF.